These 7 T cell receptor beta chains share one sample of origin, sequenced in a study of T cells in localized non-small cell lung cancer. The table came from immunoSEQ multiplex PCR; TCRdb's copy has only in-frame clones and leaves some out. The sample has 15,000 to 20,000 clones; around 89% are singletons. The source was peripheral blood, collected before any cancer treatment. These receptors were taken from a man aged 35 to 69 with stage I lung adenocarcinoma.

This chain connects TRBV9 to TRBJ1-1, with D unclear. The CDR3 runs 13 residues. V shed 4 bases and J shed 5 bases, with 12 bases lying between them. CDR1 and CDR2 (germline): SGDLS, YYNGEE. The CDR3 sequence: CASSQVGKTEAFF. The CDR3 region has the DNA TGTGCCAGCAGCCAAGTTGGGAAGACTGAAGCTTTCTTT.

The V and J genes are TRBV6-1 and TRBJ1-4; D remains ambiguous. The CDR3 has 14 residues. Germline V gene data show CDR1 as MNHNS and CDR2 as SASEGT. V was cut by 6 bases and J by 4 bases, with 12 bases left in between. The DNA of the CDR3 is TGTGCCAGCAGGTCCGGAGGCAGTAATGAAAAACTGTTTTTT. Its protein product is CASRSGGSNEKLFF.

This clone was seen once. The chain employs TRBV10-1 and TRBJ2-7; D may be TRBD1 (7 bases). The CDR3 is 13 amino acids. Germline CDR1 reads WNHNN; CDR2 reads SYGVQD (reference sequence). V gave up 11 bases and J gave up 2 bases, with 16 bases separating them. In DNA form, the CDR3 reads TGCGCCCGCGGGACAGCGAGAACCTACGAGCAGTACTTC. Its translation is CARGTARTYEQYF.

The chain combines TRBV7-2 with TRBJ2-3; possibly TRBD1 or TRBD2 for D (5 bases each). Germline assignment: CDR1 SGHTA and CDR2 FQGNSA. V lost 0 bases and J 9 bases, leaving 7 bases between the germline ends. CDR3 length equals 12 residues. The CDR3 DNA reads TGTGCCAGCAGCTTAGCAGGGACGACGCAGTATTTT. Translating gives CASSLAGTTQYF.

Only one count was recorded for this clone. V is TRBV19 and J is TRBJ2-7; D call uncertain. V lost 3 bases and J lost 6, with 12 bases in between. Per germline, CDR1 LNHDA and CDR2 SQIVND (reference sequence). The CDR3 sequence is 13 residues long. Here the CDR3 reads CASSMVNWGEQYF. The CDR3 DNA sequence: TGTGCCAGTAGTATGGTGAACTGGGGCGAGCAGTACTTC.

The rearrangement uses TRBV11-2 and TRBJ1-5; no reliable D call. CDR3 size: 13 residues. V shed 0 bases and J shed 7 bases, with 7 bases lying between them. Germline V gene sequence: CDR1 SGHAT, CDR2 FQNNGV. CDR3 DNA: TGTGCCAGCAGCTTAGAAATCTGGCAGCCCCAGCATTTT. Translating gives CASSLEIWQPQHF.

V and J are TRBV2 and TRBJ2-7, with 7 bases aligning to TRBD2. This CDR3 is built from 16 residues. V lost 3 bases to trimming and J lost 1 base; unmatched junction nucleotides: 9. In germline, CDR1 is SNHLY, CDR2 FYNNEI. CDR3 in amino acids: CASSDPISGESYEQYF. The CDR3 DNA follows: TGTGCCAGCAGTGACCCCATAAGCGGGGAGTCCTACGAGCAGTACTTC.